This T cell receptor beta chain was recorded in a study of T cells expressing NK-cell markers. Looking at the study overall: Repertoire data for TCR beta were derived from sorted T cells (CD3+CD56+NKG2C+, CD3+CD56+NKG2C- and CD3+CD56-NKG2C+).

TCRdb reprocessed the 5' RACE reads and keeps a single row for each CDR3 protein, giving no DNA. The specimen's table records 350,000 to 400,000 distinct CDR3 sequences. The TCR comes from a woman aged 50 to 60 in good health. The material sequenced was blood T cells: a sorted CD56 or NKG2C T cell subset, CD4+ or CD8+ T cells, or bulk PBMC T cells (not recorded which).

CDR3 amino acids: CASKLAGGNEQFF. V gene TRBV12-3 or TRBV12-4 combines with J gene TRBJ2-1; with no DNA, the TCRdb D assignment of TRBD2 cannot be verified. The CDR3 length is 13 residues.